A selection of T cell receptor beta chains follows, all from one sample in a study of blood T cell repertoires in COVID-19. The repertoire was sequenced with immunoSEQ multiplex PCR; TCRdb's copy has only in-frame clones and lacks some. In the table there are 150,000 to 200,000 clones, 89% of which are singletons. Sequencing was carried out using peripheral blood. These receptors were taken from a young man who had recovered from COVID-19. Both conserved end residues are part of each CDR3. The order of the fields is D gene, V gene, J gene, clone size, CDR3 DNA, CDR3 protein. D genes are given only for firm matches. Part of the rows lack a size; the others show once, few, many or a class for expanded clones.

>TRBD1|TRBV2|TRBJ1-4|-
TGTGCCAGCAGCGCGACAGGGCGCGAGGAAAAACTGTTTTTT
CASSATGREEKLFF
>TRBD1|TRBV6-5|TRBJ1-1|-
TGTGCCAGCAGTCGGACAGGGTGGGCGTACACTGAAGCTTTCTTT
CASSRTGWAYTEAFF
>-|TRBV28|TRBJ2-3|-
TGTGCCAGCACCCCGGACAGCCGTCAGACGACGCAGTATTTT
CASTPDSRQTTQYF
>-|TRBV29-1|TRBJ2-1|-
TGCAGCGTTTCCACTAGCTATGAGCAGTTCTTC
CSVSTSYEQFF
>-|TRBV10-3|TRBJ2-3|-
TGTGCCGCCCAGGGAAGTGCTGGCAGCACAGATACGCAGTATTTT
CAAQGSAGSTDTQYF
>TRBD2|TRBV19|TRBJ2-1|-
TGTGCCAGTAGCCCCGTACTAGCGGGAATCAGCAATGAGCAGTTCTTC
CASSPVLAGISNEQFF
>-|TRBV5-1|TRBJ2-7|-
TGCGCCAGCAGCTCCGATTTCACTTCGGCCCGGGTTGACTTC
CASSSDFTSARVDF
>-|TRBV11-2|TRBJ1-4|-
TGTGCCAGCAGCTTAGACTCGGGATCTCGAGAAAAACTGTTTTTT
CASSLDSGSREKLFF
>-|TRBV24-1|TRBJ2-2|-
TGTGCCACCAGTGAGGGGAGTACCGGGGAGCTGTTTTTT
CATSEGSTGELFF
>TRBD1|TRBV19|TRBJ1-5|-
TGTGCCAGTAGGATCCTCGGGACAGACAATCAGCCCCAGCATTTT
CASRILGTDNQPQHF
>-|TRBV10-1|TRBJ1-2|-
TGCGCCAGCAGTGAGTCAGGGGCGCTGGGCTACACCTTC
CASSESGALGYTF
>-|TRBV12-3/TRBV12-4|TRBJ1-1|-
TGTGCCAGCAGTTCAGGCCGGGGTACTGAAGCTTTCTTT
CASSSGRGTEAFF
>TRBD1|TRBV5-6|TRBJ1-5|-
TGTGCCAGCAGCTTTTCCCGGGACAGGGTGGTTTCGGGCAATCAGCCCCAGCATTTT
CASSFSRDRVVSGNQPQHF
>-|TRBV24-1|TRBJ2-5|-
TGTGCCACCAGTGATTTGTTGGGAGGACAGACCCAGTACTTC
CATSDLLGGQTQYF
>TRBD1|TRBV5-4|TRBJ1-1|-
TGTGCCAGCACGACAGGGGGCCAGAGGACTGAAGCTTTCTTT
CASTTGGQRTEAFF
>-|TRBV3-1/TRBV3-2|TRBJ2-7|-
TGTGCCAGCAGCCAAGAACCGGGACTCCCCCGGCAGGAGCAGTACTTC
CASSQEPGLPRQEQYF
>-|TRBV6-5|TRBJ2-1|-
TGTGCCAGCGGGCAGGGGGGATCTGGGTACAATGAGCAGTTCTTC
CASGQGGSGYNEQFF
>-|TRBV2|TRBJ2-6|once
TGTGCCAGCAGAGGGACAAGTCTAGGGGCCAACGTCCTGACTTTC
CASRGTSLGANVLTF
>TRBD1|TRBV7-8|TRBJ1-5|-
TGTGCCAGCAGCGCAGATGACAGGGCCAGTCAGCCCCAGCATTTT
CASSADDRASQPQHF
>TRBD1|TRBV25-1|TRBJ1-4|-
TGTGCCAGCAGTGAAACCACAGGGGGGAGAGAAAAACTGTTTTTT
CASSETTGGREKLFF
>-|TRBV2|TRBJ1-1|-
TGTGCCAGCAATCCGCAGGTAGAAGCTTTCTTT
CASNPQVEAFF
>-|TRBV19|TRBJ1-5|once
TGTGCCAGTAGTAGTCGTTCCTTTTATAGCAATCAGCCCCAGCATTTT
CASSSRSFYSNQPQHF
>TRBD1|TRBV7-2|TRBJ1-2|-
TGTGCCAGCAGCAGATACTCAGGGGGCGACGGCTACACCTTC
CASSRYSGGDGYTF
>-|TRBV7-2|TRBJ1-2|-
TGTGCCAGCAGCTTAGATGAGGCAGGGGTACGGGGCTACACCTTC
CASSLDEAGVRGYTF
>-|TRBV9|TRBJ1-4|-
TGTGCCAGCAGCGTAGGAGGGTTTCTAGGGGAAAAACTGTTTTTT
CASSVGGFLGEKLFF
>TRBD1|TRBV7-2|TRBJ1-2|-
TGTGCCAGCAGCTCACTAGTAGGGACAGTTAACTATGGCTACACCTTC
CASSSLVGTVNYGYTF
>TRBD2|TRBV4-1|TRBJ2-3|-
TGCGCCAGCAGCCAAAATCTAGCGGGAGGAGTAACAGATACGCAGTATTTT
CASSQNLAGGVTDTQYF
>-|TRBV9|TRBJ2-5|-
TGTGCCAGCAGCGTAGAAGCGCGACCACAAGAGACCCAGTACTTC
CASSVEARPQETQYF
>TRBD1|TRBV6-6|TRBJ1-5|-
TGTGCCAGCAGAGCAGGGGGCACGGATCAGCCCCAGCATTTT
CASRAGGTDQPQHF
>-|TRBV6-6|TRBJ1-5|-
TGTGCCAGCAGGGACAGTTATAGCAATCAGCCCCAGCATTTT
CASRDSYSNQPQHF
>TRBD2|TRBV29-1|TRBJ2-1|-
TGCAGCGGGTGGGGACTAGCGGACTCCTACAATGAGCAGTTCTTC
CSGWGLADSYNEQFF
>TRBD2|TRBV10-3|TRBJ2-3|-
TGTGCCATCAAGGGGCTAGCGGGAGCAGGGACAGATACGCAGTATTTT
CAIKGLAGAGTDTQYF
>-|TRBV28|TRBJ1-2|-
TGTGCCAGCAGACAGGCAACTAACTATGGCTACACCTTC
CASRQATNYGYTF
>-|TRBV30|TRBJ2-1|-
TGTGCCTGGCACCCCCAGGGGACTGAGCAGTTCTTC
CAWHPQGTEQFF
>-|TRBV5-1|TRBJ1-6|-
TGCGCCAGCAGCTTGGCCGGGGGAGGAACCTATAATTCACCCCTCCACTTT
CASSLAGGGTYNSPLHF
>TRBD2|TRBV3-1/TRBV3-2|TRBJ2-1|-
TGTGCCAGCAGCCACGGGACTAGCGGGAGTTCGTCGTACAATGAGCAGTTCTTC
CASSHGTSGSSSYNEQFF
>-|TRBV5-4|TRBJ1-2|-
TGTGCCAGCAGCTTGGTTCGGCGGGACTATGGCTACACCTTC
CASSLVRRDYGYTF
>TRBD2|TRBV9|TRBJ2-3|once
TGTGCCAGCAGTGCTGGACTAGCGGGAGGGCCGTGGACAGATACGCAGTATTTT
CASSAGLAGGPWTDTQYF
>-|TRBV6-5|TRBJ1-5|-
TGTGCCAGCATTCTAGCCCTTAATAGCAATCAGCCCCAGCATTTT
CASILALNSNQPQHF
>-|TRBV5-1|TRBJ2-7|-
TGCGCCAGCAGCTTCCGGGACGCTAGCGCCTACGAGCAGTACTTC
CASSFRDASAYEQYF
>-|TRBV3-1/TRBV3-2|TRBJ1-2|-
TGTGCCAGCAGCTCAGTGCTTAACTATGGCTACACCTTC
CASSSVLNYGYTF
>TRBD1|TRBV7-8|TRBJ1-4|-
TGTGCCAGCAGTCTTGTACTCGGGACAGGGGATGAAAAACTGTTTTTT
CASSLVLGTGDEKLFF
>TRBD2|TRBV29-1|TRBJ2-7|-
TGCAGCGTTGTTTGGCTAGCGGATTACGAGCAGTACTTC
CSVVWLADYEQYF
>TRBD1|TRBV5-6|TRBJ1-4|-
TGTGCCAGCAGCGAGACAGGGACTGCAATCGAAAAACTGTTTTTT
CASSETGTAIEKLFF
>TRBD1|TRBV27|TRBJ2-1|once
TGTGCCAGCAGTTCAGGGGGCGCCGATGGGGGTGAGCAGTTCTTC
CASSSGGADGGEQFF
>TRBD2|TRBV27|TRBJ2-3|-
TGTGCCAGCAGTCCCCTAGCGGCTACAGCTCATACGCAGTATTTT
CASSPLAATAHTQYF
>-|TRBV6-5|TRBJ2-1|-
TGTGCCAGCAGTTACCTCAGCGGCTCCTACAATGAGCAGTTCTTC
CASSYLSGSYNEQFF
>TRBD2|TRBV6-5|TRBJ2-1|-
TGTGCCAGCAAATTCGGACTAGCGGGCAATGAGCAGTTCTTC
CASKFGLAGNEQFF
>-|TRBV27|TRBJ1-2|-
TGTGCCAGCAGTTTAATCCGTGGCTACACCTTC
CASSLIRGYTF
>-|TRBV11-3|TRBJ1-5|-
TGTGCCAGCAGCAACGACAGGCCCGGTCAGCCCCAGCATTTT
CASSNDRPGQPQHF
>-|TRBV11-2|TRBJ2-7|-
TGTGCCAGCAGCTTAGCTGTCGAGCAGTACTTC
CASSLAVEQYF
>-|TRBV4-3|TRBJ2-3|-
TGCGCCAGCAGCCAAAGTTCCAGGCTGAGCACAGATACGCAGTATTTT
CASSQSSRLSTDTQYF
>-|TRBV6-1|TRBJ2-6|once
TGTGCCAGCAGTGGGGCGTTGGGGGGAGGAAATCACCCCGGGGCCAACGTCCTGACTTTC
CASSGALGGGNHPGANVLTF
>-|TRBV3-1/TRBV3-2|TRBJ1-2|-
TGTGCCAGCAGCCAAACAGAGCCCTATGGCTACACCTTC
CASSQTEPYGYTF
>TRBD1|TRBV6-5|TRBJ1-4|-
TGTGCCAGCAGTTCCTCCGGGACAGGGGAGGAAAAACTGTTTTTT
CASSSSGTGEEKLFF